One T cell receptor (beta chain) is described in this entry. Its antigen is not identified. The sample comes from a study of OX40 agonist ivuxolimab in advanced cancers. Across the study: The group had a mean age of 60 years, ranged from roughly 20 to 79, and was around 86% male. About 44% of patients had received prior checkpoint inhibitor therapy. Study results and caveats: What antigens the expanded peripheral T cells recognized was never established. Within 6 weeks, CD4+ and CD8+ blood T cells expanded clonally at 0.1 to 3.0 mg/kg.

CDR1 is GTSNPN and CDR2 is SVGIG in the germline V gene (reference sequence). V lost 5 bases and J lost 0, with 14 bases in between. The CDR3 is 15 residues long. Repertoires were generated with immunoSEQ multiplex PCR, while TCRdb's copy carries only in-frame clones and drops some. The sample yields 55,000 to 90,000 clones, roughly four fifths seen once. V is TRBV30 and J is TRBJ1-5; D is uncertain. This clonotype was obtained from an adult with an advanced solid tumor such as melanoma, head and neck, liver or kidney cancer. Sample: CD4+ or CD8+ T cells sorted from blood, taken in a trial of the OX40 agonist ivuxolimab. The CDR3 sequence is CAWGAKTASNQPQHF. In DNA, the CDR3 is TGTGCCTGGGGAGCGAAGACGGCTAGCAATCAGCCCCAGCATTTT.